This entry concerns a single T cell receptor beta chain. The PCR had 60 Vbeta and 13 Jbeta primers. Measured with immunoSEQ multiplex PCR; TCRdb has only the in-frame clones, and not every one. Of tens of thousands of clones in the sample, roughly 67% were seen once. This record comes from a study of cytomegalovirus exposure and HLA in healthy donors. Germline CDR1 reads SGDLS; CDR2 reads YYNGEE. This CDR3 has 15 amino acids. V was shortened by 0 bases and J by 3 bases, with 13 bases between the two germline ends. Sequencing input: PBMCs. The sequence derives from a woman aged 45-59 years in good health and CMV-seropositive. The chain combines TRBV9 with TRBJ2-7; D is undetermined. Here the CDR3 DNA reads TGTGCCAGCAGCGTAGTGCCCGACTCTGGCTACGAGCAGTACTTC. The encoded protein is CASSVVPDSGYEQYF.